This entry lists 11 T cell receptor beta chains sequenced from one sample in a study of control samples from healthy donors and cancer patients. Method: immunoSEQ multiplex PCR; TCRdb's copy keeps in-frame clones and lacks some. The sample shows 150,000 or so clones, 85% to 95% of them seen only once. The sample comprised blood. These receptors all stem from a middle-aged man in good health.

The chain has TRBV28 and TRBJ1-4; D not certain. V dropped 3 bases and J dropped 3 bases, with 8 bases sitting between them. The CDR3 is made up of 14 amino acids. In germline, CDR1 is MDHEN, CDR2 SYDVKM. CDR3 in DNA: TGTGCCAGCAGTTTCAGAAATTCTAATGAAAAACTGTTTTTT. Amino acids: CASSFRNSNEKLFF.

The V call is TRBV6-6, the J call TRBJ2-7; D is ambiguous. Germline V gene lookup returns CDR1 MNHNY and CDR2 SVGAGI (reference sequence). The CDR3 is made up of 14 amino acids. Trimming stripped 5 bases from V and 2 bases from J, with 13 bases between. The CDR3 DNA reads as TGTGCCAGCAGTATAGTGGAAGGCCCCTACGAGCAGTACTTC. Amino acid sequence: CASSIVEGPYEQYF.

V usage is TRBV27 and J usage is TRBJ2-2, with 8 bases identical to TRBD1. This CDR3 has 17 residues. Trimming cost V 4 bases and J 0 bases; bases outside gene matches: 7. Germline V CDR1 and CDR2: MNHEY, SMNVEV (reference sequence). The chain's CDR3 is CASSSRGPPTNTGELFF. The CDR3 coding sequence is TGTGCCAGCAGTTCCAGGGGGCCCCCAACGAACACCGGGGAGCTGTTTTTT.

J is TRBJ1-2 and V is TRBV10-2; the D gene is possibly TRBD1 (6 bases). V lost 3 bases and J 2 bases, leaving 13 bases between the germline ends. This CDR3 region has 15 residues. The germline CDR1 and CDR2 sequences are WSHSY and SAAADI. CDR3 DNA sequence: TGCGCCAGCAGTGACAGCCCCGGGACAAACTATGGCTACACCTTC. The encoded protein is CASSDSPGTNYGYTF.

The chain is built from TRBV5-1 and TRBJ2-3, with 11 bases fitting TRBD2. The CDR3 runs 15 residues. J was trimmed by 1 base and V by 4 bases; bases with no gene match: 2. The germline CDR1 and CDR2 sequences are SGHRS and YFSETQ. The CDR3 DNA reads as TGCGCCAGCAGCCAACTAGCGGGGGGCACAGATACGCAGTATTTT. Amino acid sequence: CASSQLAGGTDTQYF.

The V and J genes are TRBV7-9 and TRBJ2-5, with TRBD2 matching 8 bases. The V segment lost 4 bases and the J segment 5 bases; nucleotides outside the gene matches: 12. CDR3 length equals 16 residues. In germline, CDR1 is SEHNR, CDR2 FQNEAQ (reference sequence). CDR3 region: CASSSTSSGRRETQYF. In nucleotides, the CDR3 is TGTGCCAGCAGCTCCACTTCGAGCGGGAGAAGGGAGACCCAGTACTTC.

V usage is TRBV11-1 and J usage is TRBJ1-1, with D perhaps matching TRBD1 (6 bases). CDR3 length equals 15 residues. The V and J ends lost 5 bases and 0 bases respectively, with 13 bases between them. Per the germline V gene, CDR1 is SGHAT and CDR2 is FQDESV (reference sequence). The CDR3 region is CASSEGGGMNTEAFF. Written as DNA, the CDR3 is TGTGCCAGCAGCGAAGGGGGGGGCATGAACACTGAAGCTTTCTTT.

The count of this clone is one. The chain employs TRBV5-1 and TRBJ2-5; 9 bases line up with TRBD2. The length of the CDR3 is 14 residues. Germline loops: CDR1 SGHRS, CDR2 YFSETQ. V gave up 6 bases and J gave up 4 bases; unmatched junction bases: 7. Written as DNA, the CDR3 is TGCGCCAGCAACTCCGGGACTAGCCCAGAGACCCAGTACTTC. It translates to CASNSGTSPETQYF.

This clone has a single count. The chain is built from TRBV7-9 and TRBJ1-2, with D possibly TRBD1 on 6 matching bases. In germline, CDR1 is SEHNR, CDR2 FQNEAQ (reference sequence). V lost 4 bases to trimming and J lost 4 bases, with 10 bases between them. The CDR3 length is 13 residues. The CDR3 protein is CASSSGGGYGYTF. The CDR3 nucleotides read TGTGCCAGCAGCTCCGGGGGCGGCTATGGCTACACCTTC.

The chain carries TRBV2 and TRBJ2-5, with TRBD2 as a possible D gene (5 bases). This CDR3 contains 14 residues. Looked up from germline, CDR1 is SNHLY and CDR2 is FYNNEI. V was cut by 4 bases and J by 4 bases, with 13 bases left in between. This chain's CDR3 is CASSGEFSLETQYF. CDR3 nucleotides: TGTGCCAGCAGTGGGGAGTTTTCGTTAGAGACCCAGTACTTC.

This rearrangement joins TRBV10-1 to TRBJ1-1; 8 bases align to TRBD1. This CDR3 has 13 amino acids. The germline V gene encodes CDR1 WNHNN and CDR2 SYGVQD (reference sequence). V shed 6 bases and J 3 bases; nucleotides not matched to a gene: 3. The CDR3 sequence is CASRAGGDTEAFF. CDR3 bases: TGCGCCAGCAGAGCAGGGGGCGACACTGAAGCTTTCTTT.